The source of this T cell receptor (beta chain) is a study of EBV T-cell therapy then PD-1 blockade in nasopharyngeal carcinoma. The treatment: AdE1-LMPpoly-expanded autologous EBV-specific T-cell therapy followed by anti-PD-1 nivolumab. There are 14 residues in the CDR3. The V gene lost 6 bases and the J gene lost 10 bases, with 16 bases spanning the gap. Per the germline V gene, CDR1 is MNHEY and CDR2 is SMNVEV (reference sequence). Using immunoSEQ multiplex PCR, the repertoire was profiled, and TCRdb retains in-frame clones only, with some absent. The table includes around 23,000 clones, about 80% detected once. Notes on this clone: What it recognizes is unknown.

The clonotype originates from a man in his forties with nasopharyngeal carcinoma. The rearrangement uses TRBV27 and TRBJ1-6; possibly TRBD1 for D (6 bases). This specimen consisted of CD8+ T cells from blood, obtained at roughly day 65 from a patient whose treatment included autologous EBV-specific T cells and nivolumab. As DNA, the CDR3 is TGTGCCAGCAGACCCGAGGGGGTATCATCACCCCTCCACTTT. Its protein is CASRPEGVSSPLHF.